This T cell receptor (beta chain) was sequenced in a study of shared clonotypes between healthy human individuals. About the research overall: The plates for each donor numbered three CD4 naive, three CD4 memory, two CD8 naive and one CD8 memory.

Terminally differentiated effector memory CD45RA+ cells were left out of the naive CD8 fraction, which was CD45RO-negative and positively selected for CCR7. Germline V gene lookup returns CDR1 LGHNA and CDR2 YNFKEQ. The CDR3 has 14 amino acids. V lost 4 bases and J lost 6; bases outside the gene matches: 4. TCRdb's copy holds only in-frame clones and misses some; the assay was immunoSEQ multiplex PCR. The repertoire holds roughly 2.1 million clones, with just over 90% as singletons. The sequenced material came from naive CD8+ T cells from PBMCs. The clonotype originates from a young man in good health. Some clones in this sample may be carry-over from other donors' samples. The chain carries TRBV4-2 and TRBJ2-7; 12 nucleotides align to TRBD2. DNA for the CDR3: TGTGCCAGCAGCCCTGGACTAGCGGGATTCGAGCAGTACTTC. As protein: CASSPGLAGFEQYF.